One and the same sample provided the 4 T cell receptor beta chains below, sequenced in a study of vaccination effects on CD4 cells after COVID-19 (dated by TCRdb to between 2022 and 2023). After more than nine days of culture, CD4+ T cells were isolated with the EasySep CD4+ T cell isolation kit. Convalescent patients had PCR-confirmed SARS-CoV-2 infection between March and December 2020, before Alpha, Beta and Delta variants emerged in the United States. Each participant received two doses of an mRNA SARS-CoV-2 vaccine, either BNT162b2 or mRNA-1273. Library construction relied on the immunoSEQ multiplex PCR assay. The clones in this table, taken by TCRdb from immuneACCESS, are in-frame only. Not every clone is retained; where verified, under half of the shortfall comes from an unresolved V gene, and the cause of the rest is unknown. Within this sample are 30,000 to 40,000 clones, with roughly 75% of them counted one time only. Of the sample, more than 6.5% falls within the top ten clones.

For these TCRs, the target antigens are not known. Material: CD4+ T cells from PBMCs cultured without peptide, obtained after COVID-19 vaccination. These receptors originate from a human donor who had a prior SARS-CoV-2 infection.

This clone showed up just a few times. V and J are TRBV18 and TRBJ2-3, with D tentatively TRBD1 (6 bases). The germline CDR1 and CDR2 sequences are KGHSH and LQKENI. There are 13 residues in the CDR3. The V end was cut by 5 bases, the J end by 4 bases, with 10 bases between. The CDR3 region is CASSAPGADTQYF. The DNA of the CDR3 is TGTGCCAGCTCAGCCCCAGGGGCAGATACGCAGTATTTT.

This sequence joins TRBV14 and TRBJ2-3, with 11 bases matching TRBD2. The germline gives CDR1 SGHDN, CDR2 FVKESK. The CDR3 has 20 residues. V was pared by 0 bases and J by 3 bases, with 14 bases of the junction left unmatched. CDR3 sequence: CASSQELAGGIAGITDTQYF. In nucleotides, the CDR3 is TGTGCCAGCAGCCAAGAGTTAGCGGGGGGGATAGCCGGGATTACAGATACGCAGTATTTT.

V and J are TRBV18 and TRBJ1-2, with D perhaps TRBD1 (6 bases). This CDR3 region has 14 residues. Germline CDR1 KGHSH, CDR2 LQKENI. V was clipped by 3 bases and J by 5 bases, with 13 bases between them. CDR3 amino acids: CASSPQGSGYGYTF. The CDR3 DNA reads TGTGCCAGCTCACCTCAGGGGAGTGGGTATGGCTACACCTTC.

In DNA form, the CDR3 reads TGTGCCAGCAGCTTGAGGGGACTTCAGTACAATGAGCAGTTCTTC. This gives the protein CASSLRGLQYNEQFF. The chain combines TRBV5-5 with TRBJ2-1; tentative D call: TRBD2 (6 bases). The CDR3 consists of 15 residues. Looked up from germline, CDR1 is SGHKS and CDR2 is YYEKEE (reference sequence). V dropped 1 base and J dropped 4 bases, with 12 bases sitting between them.